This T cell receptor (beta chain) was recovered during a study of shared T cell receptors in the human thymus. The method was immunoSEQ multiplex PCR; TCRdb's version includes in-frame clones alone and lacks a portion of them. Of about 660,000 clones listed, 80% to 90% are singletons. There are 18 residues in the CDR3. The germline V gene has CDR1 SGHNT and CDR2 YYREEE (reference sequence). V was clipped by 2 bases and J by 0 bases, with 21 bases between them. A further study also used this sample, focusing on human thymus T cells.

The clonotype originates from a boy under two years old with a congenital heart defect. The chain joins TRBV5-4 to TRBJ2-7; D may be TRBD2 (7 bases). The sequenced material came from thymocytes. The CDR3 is CASSLKEGGGLSSYEQYF. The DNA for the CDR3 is TGTGCCAGCAGCTTAAAAGAGGGGGGAGGGCTAAGCTCCTACGAGCAGTACTTC.